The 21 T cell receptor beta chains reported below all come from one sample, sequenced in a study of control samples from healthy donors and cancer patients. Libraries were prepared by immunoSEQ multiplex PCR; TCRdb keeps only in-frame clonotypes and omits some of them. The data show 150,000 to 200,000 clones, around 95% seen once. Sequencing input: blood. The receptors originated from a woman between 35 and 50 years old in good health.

The CDR3 is CASSQEEGRYNEQFF. In nucleotides, the CDR3 is TGCGCCAGCAGCCAAGAAGAGGGCCGCTACAATGAGCAGTTCTTC. This sequence joins TRBV4-3 and TRBJ2-1; tentatively, D is TRBD2 (5 bases). Per germline, CDR1 LGHNA and CDR2 YSLEER. The germline V and J ends were trimmed by 0 bases and 3 bases, with 9 bases remaining between them. CDR3 length: 15 amino acids.

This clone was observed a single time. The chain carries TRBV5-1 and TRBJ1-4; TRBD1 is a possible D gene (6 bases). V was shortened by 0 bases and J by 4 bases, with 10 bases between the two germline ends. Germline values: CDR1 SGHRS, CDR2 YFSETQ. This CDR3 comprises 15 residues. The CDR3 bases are TGCGCCAGCAGCTTGGGCAGGGGCCTTAATGAAAAACTGTTTTTT. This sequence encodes CASSLGRGLNEKLFF.

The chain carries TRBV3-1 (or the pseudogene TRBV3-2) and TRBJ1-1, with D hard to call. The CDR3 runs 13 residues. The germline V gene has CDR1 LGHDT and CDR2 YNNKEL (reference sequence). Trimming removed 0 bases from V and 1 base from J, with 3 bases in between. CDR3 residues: CASSQEGNTEAFF. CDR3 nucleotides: TGTGCCAGCAGCCAAGAGGGGAACACTGAAGCTTTCTTT.

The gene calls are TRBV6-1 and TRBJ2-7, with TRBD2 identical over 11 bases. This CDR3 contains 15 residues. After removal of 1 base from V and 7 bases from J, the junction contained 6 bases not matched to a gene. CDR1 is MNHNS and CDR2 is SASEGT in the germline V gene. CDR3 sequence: CASSEVVAGGLEQYF. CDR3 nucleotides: TGTGCCAGCAGTGAAGTCGTAGCGGGAGGGCTAGAGCAGTACTTC.

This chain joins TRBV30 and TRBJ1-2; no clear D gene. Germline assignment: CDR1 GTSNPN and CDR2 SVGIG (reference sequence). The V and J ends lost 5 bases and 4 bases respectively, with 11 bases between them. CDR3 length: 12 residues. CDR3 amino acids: CAWDDGSYGYTF. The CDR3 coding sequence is TGTGCCTGGGACGACGGGAGCTATGGCTACACCTTC.

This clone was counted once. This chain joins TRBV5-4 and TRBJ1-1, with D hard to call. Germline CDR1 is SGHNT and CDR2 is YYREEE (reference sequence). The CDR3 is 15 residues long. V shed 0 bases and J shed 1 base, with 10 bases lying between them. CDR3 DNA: TGTGCCAGCAGCTTGGGAGGCAGCCCGAACACTGAAGCTTTCTTT. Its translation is CASSLGGSPNTEAFF.

The CDR3 sequence: CASSWWGNEQFF. Written as DNA, the CDR3 is TGTGCCAGCAGTTGGTGGGGGAATGAGCAGTTCTTC. The gene calls are TRBV12-3 or TRBV12-4 and TRBJ2-1; D tentatively reads TRBD1 or TRBD2 (5 bases each). V was shortened by 4 bases and J by 7 bases, with 8 bases between the two germline ends. This CDR3 contains 12 residues.

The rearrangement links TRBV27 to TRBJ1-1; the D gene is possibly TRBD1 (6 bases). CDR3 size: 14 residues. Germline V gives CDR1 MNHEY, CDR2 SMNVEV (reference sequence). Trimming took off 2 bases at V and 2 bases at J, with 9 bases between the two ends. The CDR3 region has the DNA TGTGCCAGCAGTTTAGGCAGGGGCAACACTGAAGCTTTCTTT. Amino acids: CASSLGRGNTEAFF.

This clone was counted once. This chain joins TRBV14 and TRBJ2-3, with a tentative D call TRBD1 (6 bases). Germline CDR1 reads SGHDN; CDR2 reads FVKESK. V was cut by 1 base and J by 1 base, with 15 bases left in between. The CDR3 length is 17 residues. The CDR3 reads CASSQVSGHWGTDTQYF. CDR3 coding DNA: TGTGCCAGCAGCCAAGTGTCGGGACACTGGGGCACAGATACGCAGTATTTT.

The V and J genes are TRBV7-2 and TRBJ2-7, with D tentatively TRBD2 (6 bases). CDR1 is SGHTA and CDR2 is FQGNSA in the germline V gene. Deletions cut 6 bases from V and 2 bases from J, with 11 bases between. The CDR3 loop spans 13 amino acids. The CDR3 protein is CASSWRLAYEQYF. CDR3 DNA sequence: TGTGCCAGCAGTTGGCGACTAGCCTACGAGCAGTACTTC.

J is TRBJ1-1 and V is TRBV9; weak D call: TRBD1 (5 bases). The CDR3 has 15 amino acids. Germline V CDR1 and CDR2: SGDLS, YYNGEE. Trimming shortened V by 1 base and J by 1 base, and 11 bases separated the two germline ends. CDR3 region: CASSVTGRTNTEAFF. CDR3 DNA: TGTGCCAGCAGCGTAACGGGACGCACGAACACTGAAGCTTTCTTT.

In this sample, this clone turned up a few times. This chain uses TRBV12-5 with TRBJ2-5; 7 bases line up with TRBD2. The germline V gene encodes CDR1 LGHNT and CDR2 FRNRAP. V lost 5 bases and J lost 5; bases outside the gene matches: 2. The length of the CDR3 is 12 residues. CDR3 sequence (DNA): TGTGCTAGTGGTGAACTAGCGGAGACCCAGTACTTC. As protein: CASGELAETQYF.

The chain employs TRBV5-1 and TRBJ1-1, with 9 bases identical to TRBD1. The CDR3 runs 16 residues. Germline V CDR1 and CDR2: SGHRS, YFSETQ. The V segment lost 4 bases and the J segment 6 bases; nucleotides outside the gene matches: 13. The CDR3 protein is CASSTNSGTGRAEAFF. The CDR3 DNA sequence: TGCGCCAGCAGCACCAATTCCGGGACAGGGCGCGCTGAAGCTTTCTTT. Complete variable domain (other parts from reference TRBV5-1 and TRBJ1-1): KAGVTQTPRYLIKTRGQQVTLSCSPISGHRSVSWYQQTPGQGLQFLFEYFSETQRNKGNFPGRFSGRQFSNSRSEMNVSTLELGDSALYLCASSTNSGTGRAEAFFGQGTRLTVV.

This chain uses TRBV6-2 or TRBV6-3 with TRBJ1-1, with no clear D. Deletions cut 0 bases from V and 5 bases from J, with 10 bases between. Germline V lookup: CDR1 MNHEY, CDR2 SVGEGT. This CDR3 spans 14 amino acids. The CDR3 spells CASSYSIFSTEAFF. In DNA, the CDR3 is TGTGCCAGCAGTTACTCGATTTTTAGTACTGAAGCTTTCTTT.

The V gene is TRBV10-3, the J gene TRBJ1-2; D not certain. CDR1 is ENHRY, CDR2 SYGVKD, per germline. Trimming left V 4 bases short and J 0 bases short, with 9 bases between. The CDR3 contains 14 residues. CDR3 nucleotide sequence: TGTGCCATCAGTGCCGTCGGAGCTAACTATGGCTACACCTTC. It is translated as CAISAVGANYGYTF.

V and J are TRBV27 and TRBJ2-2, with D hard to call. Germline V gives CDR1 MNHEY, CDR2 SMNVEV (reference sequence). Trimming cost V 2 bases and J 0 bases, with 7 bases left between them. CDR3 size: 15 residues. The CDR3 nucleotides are TGTGCCAGCAGTTTAGTTAGAACGAACACCGGGGAGCTGTTTTTT. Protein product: CASSLVRTNTGELFF.

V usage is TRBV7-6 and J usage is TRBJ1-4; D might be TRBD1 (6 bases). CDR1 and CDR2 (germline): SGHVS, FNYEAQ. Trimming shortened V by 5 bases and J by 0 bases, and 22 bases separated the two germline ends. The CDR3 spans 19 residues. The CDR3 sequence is CASSPPPGGPGTTNEKLFF. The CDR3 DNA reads TGTGCCAGCAGCCCCCCACCGGGGGGGCCGGGGACAACTAATGAAAAACTGTTTTTT.

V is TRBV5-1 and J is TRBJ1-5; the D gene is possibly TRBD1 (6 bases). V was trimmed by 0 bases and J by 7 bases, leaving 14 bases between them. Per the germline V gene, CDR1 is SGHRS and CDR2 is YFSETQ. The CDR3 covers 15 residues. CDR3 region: CASSLVSGAGQPQHF. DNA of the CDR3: TGCGCCAGCAGCTTGGTGTCGGGGGCCGGCCAGCCCCAGCATTTT.

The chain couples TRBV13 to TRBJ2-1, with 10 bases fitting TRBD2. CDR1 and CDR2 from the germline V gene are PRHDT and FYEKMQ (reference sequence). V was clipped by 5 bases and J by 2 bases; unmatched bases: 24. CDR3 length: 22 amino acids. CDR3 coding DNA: TGTGCCAGCAGCACCGGGACACCCACTCCATCCCTAGCGGGAGAGGCCTACAATGAGCAGTTCTTC. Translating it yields CASSTGTPTPSLAGEAYNEQFF.

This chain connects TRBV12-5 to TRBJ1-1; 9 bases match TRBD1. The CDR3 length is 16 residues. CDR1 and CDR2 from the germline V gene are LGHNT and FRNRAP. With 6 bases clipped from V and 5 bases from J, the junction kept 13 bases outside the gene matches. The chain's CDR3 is CASGLPTGTGWTEAFF. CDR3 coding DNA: TGTGCTAGTGGCCTTCCGACCGGGACAGGGTGGACTGAAGCTTTCTTT. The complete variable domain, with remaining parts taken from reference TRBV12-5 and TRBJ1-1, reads DARVTQTPRHKVTEMGQEVTMRCQPILGHNTVFWYRQTMMQGLELLAYFRNRAPLDDSGMPKDRFSAEMPDATLATLKIQPSEPRDSAVYFCASGLPTGTGWTEAFFGQGTRLTVV.

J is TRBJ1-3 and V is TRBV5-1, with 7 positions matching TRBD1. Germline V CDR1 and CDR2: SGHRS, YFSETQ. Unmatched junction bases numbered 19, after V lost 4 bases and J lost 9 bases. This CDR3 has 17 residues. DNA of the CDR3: TGCGCCAGCAGCAGCGAAGTAGGGGGCTCCCCGGATGCCACCATATATTTT. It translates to CASSSEVGGSPDATIYF.